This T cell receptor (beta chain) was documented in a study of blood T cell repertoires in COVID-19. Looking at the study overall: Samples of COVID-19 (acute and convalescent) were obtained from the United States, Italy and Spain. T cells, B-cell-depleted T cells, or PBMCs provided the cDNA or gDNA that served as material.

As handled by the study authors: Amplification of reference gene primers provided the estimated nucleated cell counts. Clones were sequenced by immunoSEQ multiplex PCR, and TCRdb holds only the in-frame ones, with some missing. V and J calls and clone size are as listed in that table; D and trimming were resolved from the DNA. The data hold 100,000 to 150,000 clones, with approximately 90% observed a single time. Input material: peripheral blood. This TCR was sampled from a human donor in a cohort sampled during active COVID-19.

The CDR3 loop is CASRRTGVMNEQFF. The CDR3, as DNA: TGTGCCAGTAGACGGACAGGGGTTATGAATGAGCAGTTCTTC. V and J are TRBV19 and TRBJ2-1; 9 bases are shared with TRBD1. The CDR3 consists of 14 residues. The J segment lost 7 bases and the V segment lost 6 bases, leaving 7 bases of the junction unmatched. CDR1 LNHDA and CDR2 SQIVND come from the germline V gene (reference sequence).